A single sample gave rise to the 14 T cell receptor beta chains below, sequenced in a study of blood T cells in healthy people across ages. The authors ran a second PCR of roughly 6 to 11 cycles using a sample-barcoded 5' primer and a J-beta primer mix. In TCRdb, the 5' RACE reads were re-called with MiXCR into one record per CDR3 protein. The sample lists some 1.6 million distinct CDR3 sequences, roughly 32% seen once, with about 11% in the top ten. Specimen: blood. The receptors derive from a woman younger than 45 in good health.

This chain links TRBV20-1 with TRBJ2-1; D is ambiguous. Germline V lookup: CDR1 DFQATT, CDR2 SNEGSKA (reference sequence). Trimming removed 5 bases at V and 0 bases at J, with 11 bases between. The CDR3 has 14 amino acids. The CDR3 DNA is TGCAGTGCTCGTTCCAGAAACTCCTACAATGAGCAGTTCTTC. Encoded protein: CSARSRNSYNEQFF.

The genes are TRBV29-1 and TRBJ1-2; D ambiguous. Germline CDR1 reads SQVTM; CDR2 reads ANQGSEA. The CDR3 has 12 residues. Trimming shortened V by 4 bases and J by 8 bases, and 14 bases separated the two germline ends. In DNA, the CDR3 is TGCAGCGTTGTCGTCACCGTGGACGGCTACACCTTC. Its protein product is CSVVVTVDGYTF. The full variable domain, completed using reference TRBV29-1 and TRBJ1-2, is SAVISQKPSRDICQRGTSLTIQCQVDSQVTMMFWYRQQPGQSLTLIATANQGSEATYESGFVIDKFPISRPNLTFSTLTVSNMSPEDSSIYLCSVVVTVDGYTFGSGTRLTVV.

The gene calls are TRBV20-1 and TRBJ2-2; unclear D gene. V gave up 5 bases and J gave up 5 bases, with 12 bases separating them. Per germline, CDR1 DFQATT and CDR2 SNEGSKA (reference sequence). The CDR3 has 13 residues. Here the CDR3 DNA reads TGCAGTGCTTCTTCTCGTGGGACCGGGGAGCTGTTTTTT. Residues: CSASSRGTGELFF.

This clonotype has just a few counts. This chain joins TRBV4-2 and TRBJ1-2; D unclear. Looked up from germline, CDR1 is LGHNA and CDR2 is YNFKEQ. The germline V and J ends were trimmed by 1 base and 6 bases, with 12 bases remaining between them. The CDR3 contains 14 residues. This chain's CDR3 is CASSQAGEQNGYTF. DNA for the CDR3: TGTGCCAGCAGCCAAGCCGGGGAGCAGAATGGCTACACCTTC.

The rearrangement uses TRBV14 and TRBJ1-2; D unresolved. Germline assignment: CDR1 SGHDN and CDR2 FVKESK. Trimming removed 3 bases from V and 5 bases from J, with 10 bases in between. The CDR3 contains 13 residues. The CDR3 region has the DNA TGTGCCAGCAGCCACACGACTCATTATGGCTACACCTTC. Its protein product is CASSHTTHYGYTF.

This clonotype was counted only a few times. The chain has TRBV4-1 and TRBJ2-1, with D maybe TRBD2 (6 bases). Germline V gene lookup returns CDR1 MGHRA and CDR2 YSYEKL. V dropped 4 bases and J dropped 6 bases, with 10 bases sitting between them. The CDR3 sequence is 13 residues long. The CDR3 DNA is TGCGCCAGCAGCCTACGGGAGTTCAATGAGCAGTTCTTC. Its translation is CASSLREFNEQFF.

As regards this clonotype: Being one base from a much bigger clone, this may be a read error. The rearrangement joins TRBV5-5 to TRBJ2-1; D is tentatively TRBD1 or TRBD2 (5 bases each). The V end lost 5 bases, the J end lost 7 bases, and 13 bases lay between the germline ends. Germline V gene data show CDR1 as SGHKS and CDR2 as YYEKEE (reference sequence). CDR3 length: 13 residues. The CDR3 DNA follows: TGTGCCAGCAGGTGGGACGGCAGAAATGAGCAGTTCTTC. Its protein is CASRWDGRNEQFF.

The chain couples TRBV5-1 to TRBJ2-2, with a tentative D call TRBD2 (5 bases). This CDR3 is 17 amino acids long. Germline assignment: CDR1 SGHRS and CDR2 YFSETQ. The V gene lost 0 bases and the J gene lost 1 base, with 13 bases spanning the gap. The CDR3 loop is CASSLVTGTKNTGELFF. Here the CDR3 DNA reads TGCGCCAGCAGCTTGGTTACGGGAACCAAGAACACCGGGGAGCTGTTTTTT.

CDR3 loop: CASSGTGRASSPQHF. As DNA, the CDR3 is TGCGCCAGCAGTGGGACAGGTCGTGCTTCTTCGCCCCAGCATTTT. The chain couples TRBV10-2 to TRBJ1-5; TRBD1 matches 7 bases. This CDR3 is built from 15 residues. With 4 bases clipped from V and 9 bases from J, the junction kept 12 bases outside the gene matches. Germline values: CDR1 WSHSY, CDR2 SAAADI.

Regarding this clonotype: Possible read error: a much larger clone is one base away. The chain is built from TRBV2 and TRBJ2-3; D unclear. The V gene lost 4 bases and the J gene lost 4 bases, with 6 bases spanning the gap. There are 12 residues in the CDR3. CDR1 SNHLY and CDR2 FYNNEI come from the germline V gene. This CDR3 reads CASSVVPDTQYF. The CDR3 region has the DNA TGTGCCAGCAGTGTAGTCCCAGATACGCAGTATTTT.

This clonotype occurred a few times. The chain is built from TRBV20-1 and TRBJ1-2; TRBD1 is a possible D gene (5 bases). The CDR3 contains 12 residues. From germline, CDR1 is DFQATT and CDR2 SNEGSKA (reference sequence). V shed 4 bases and J shed 5 bases, with 11 bases lying between them. The CDR3 DNA is TGCAGTGCTACAGGGTCCATATATGGCTACACCTTC. This translates into CSATGSIYGYTF.

A word on this clonotype: Mismatch with germline at one junction end may stem from a read error. This chain connects TRBV5-1 to TRBJ2-3, with D perhaps matching TRBD1 (6 bases). The length of the CDR3 is 18 residues. Germline V gene data show CDR1 as SGHRS and CDR2 as YFSETQ. As DNA, the CDR3 is TGCGCCAGCAGCCCAGGAGCCGTGGTCACTCGGGACACAGGTACGCAGTATTTT. Translated, it gives CASSPGAVVTRDTGTQYF.

This clonotype was found a few times. This chain uses TRBV5-1 with TRBJ2-7, with D perhaps matching TRBD2 (6 bases). Looked up from germline, CDR1 is SGHRS and CDR2 is YFSETQ. The ends were cut back, 0 bases at V and 4 bases at J, with 26 bases in the middle. The CDR3 has 19 amino acids. This CDR3 is CASSLEGTGRGGGVYEQYF. CDR3 nucleotide sequence: TGCGCCAGCAGCTTGGAAGGCACGGGCCGAGGCGGAGGGGTATACGAGCAGTACTTC.

The V call is TRBV3-1, the J call TRBJ2-7; 9 nucleotides align to TRBD2. Looked up from germline, CDR1 is LGHDT and CDR2 is YNNKEL (reference sequence). Trimming took 6 bases from V and 0 from J; bases not matched to a gene: 12. The CDR3 is 17 amino acids. The CDR3 sequence: CASSFLAGPTGSYEQYF. In nucleotides, the CDR3 is TGTGCCAGCAGTTTTCTAGCGGGACCAACCGGCTCCTACGAGCAGTACTTC.